This T cell receptor beta chain comes out of a study of shared clonotypes between healthy human individuals. The germline V gene has CDR1 SNHLY and CDR2 FYNNEI. V shed 8 bases and J shed 7 bases, with 12 bases lying between them. The CDR3 extends over 11 amino acids. The study drew its donors from healthy HIV-negative adults without recent acute infections or vaccinations. A CD45RA+ naive subset and a CD45RA-negative memory subset were split from CD4+ cells. Findings of the study overall: In having few donors, the study represented limited genetic and exposure-history diversity.

When replicate PCRs were run on sorted subsets, they used roughly 0.2 ug DNA, about 30,000 T cell genomes. Libraries were prepared by immunoSEQ multiplex PCR; TCRdb keeps only in-frame clonotypes and omits some of them. The sample includes around 2,000,000 clones, around 95% of them seen just once. A note on this clone: Antigen unknown.

The chain has TRBV2 and TRBJ2-7; perhaps TRBD1 as D (6 bases). Sample: naive CD4+ T cells sorted from blood. The subset denotes: CD45RA+ positively selected. The TCR sequence derives from a man younger than 35 in good health. This chain's CDR3 is CASSTGFEQYF. In DNA form, the CDR3 reads TGTGCCAGCTCGACAGGTTTTGAGCAGTACTTC.